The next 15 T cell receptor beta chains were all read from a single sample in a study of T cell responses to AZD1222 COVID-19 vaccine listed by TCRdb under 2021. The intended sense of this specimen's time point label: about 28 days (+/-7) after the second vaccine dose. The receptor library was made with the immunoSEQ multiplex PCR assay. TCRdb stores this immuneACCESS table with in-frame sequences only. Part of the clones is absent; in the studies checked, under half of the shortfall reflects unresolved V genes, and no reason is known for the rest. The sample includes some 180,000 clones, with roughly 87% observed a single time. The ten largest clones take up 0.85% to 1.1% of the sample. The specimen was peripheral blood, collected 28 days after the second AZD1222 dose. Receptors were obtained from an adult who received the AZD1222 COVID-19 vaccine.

This CDR3 is CASSVAYSGSDQETQYF. The CDR3 DNA follows: TGTGCCAGCAGCGTAGCTTATAGCGGGAGCGACCAAGAGACCCAGTACTTC. The rearrangement links TRBV9 to TRBJ2-5, with 9 bases lining up with TRBD2. Germline lookup yields CDR1 SGDLS and CDR2 YYNGEE. CDR3 size: 17 residues. J lost 0 bases, V lost 0 bases, and 6 bases had no gene match.

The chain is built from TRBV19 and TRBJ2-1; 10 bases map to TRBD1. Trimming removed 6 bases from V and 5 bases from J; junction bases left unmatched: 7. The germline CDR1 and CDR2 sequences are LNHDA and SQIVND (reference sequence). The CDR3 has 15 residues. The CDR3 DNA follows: TGTGCCAGTAGCCGGACAGGGGGGTCGGACAATGAGCAGTTCTTC. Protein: CASSRTGGSDNEQFF.

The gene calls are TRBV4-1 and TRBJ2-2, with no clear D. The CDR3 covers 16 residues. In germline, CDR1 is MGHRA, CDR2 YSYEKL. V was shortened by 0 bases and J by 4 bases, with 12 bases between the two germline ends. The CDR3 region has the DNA TGCGCCAGCAGCCAAGACCCAGGCCCCATCACCGGGGAGCTGTTTTTT. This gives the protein CASSQDPGPITGELFF.

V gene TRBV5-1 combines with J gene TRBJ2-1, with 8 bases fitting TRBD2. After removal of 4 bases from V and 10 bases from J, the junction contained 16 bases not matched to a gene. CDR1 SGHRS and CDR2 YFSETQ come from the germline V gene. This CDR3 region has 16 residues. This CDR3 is CASSTMERGRIEEQFF. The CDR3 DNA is TGCGCCAGCAGCACCATGGAGCGGGGGAGGATAGAAGAGCAGTTCTTC.

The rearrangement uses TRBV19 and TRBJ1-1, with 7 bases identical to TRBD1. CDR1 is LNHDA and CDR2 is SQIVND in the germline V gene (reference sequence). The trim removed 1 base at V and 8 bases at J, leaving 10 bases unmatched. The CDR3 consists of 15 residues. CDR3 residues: CASSIGGRDRAEAFF. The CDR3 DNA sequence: TGTGCCAGTAGTATAGGAGGCCGAGACAGGGCCGAAGCTTTCTTT.

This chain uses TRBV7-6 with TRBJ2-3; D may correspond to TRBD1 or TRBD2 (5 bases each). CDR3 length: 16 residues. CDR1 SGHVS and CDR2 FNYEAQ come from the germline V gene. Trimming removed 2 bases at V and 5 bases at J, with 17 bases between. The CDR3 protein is CASSLSPGPPGDTQYF. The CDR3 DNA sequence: TGTGCCAGCAGCTTATCCCCGGGACCACCCGGAGATACGCAGTATTTT.

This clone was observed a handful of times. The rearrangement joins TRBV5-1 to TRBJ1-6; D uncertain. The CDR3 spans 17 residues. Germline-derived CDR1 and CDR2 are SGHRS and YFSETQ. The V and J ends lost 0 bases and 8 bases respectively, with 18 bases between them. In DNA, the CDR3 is TGCGCCAGCAGCTTGGGTCCCCTCGCGGCTATAGATTCACCCCTCCACTTT. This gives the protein CASSLGPLAAIDSPLHF. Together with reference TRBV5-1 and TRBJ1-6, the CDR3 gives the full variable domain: KAGVTQTPRYLIKTRGQQVTLSCSPISGHRSVSWYQQTPGQGLQFLFEYFSETQRNKGNFPGRFSGRQFSNSRSEMNVSTLELGDSALYLCASSLGPLAAIDSPLHFGNGTRLTVT.

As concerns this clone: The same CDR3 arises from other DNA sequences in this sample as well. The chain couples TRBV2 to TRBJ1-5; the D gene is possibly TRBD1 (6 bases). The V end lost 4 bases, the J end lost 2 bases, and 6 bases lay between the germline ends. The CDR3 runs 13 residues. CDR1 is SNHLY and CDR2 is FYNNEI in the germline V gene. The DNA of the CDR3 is TGTGCCAGCAGTGGACAGGGCAATCAGCCCCAGCATTTT. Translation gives CASSGQGNQPQHF.

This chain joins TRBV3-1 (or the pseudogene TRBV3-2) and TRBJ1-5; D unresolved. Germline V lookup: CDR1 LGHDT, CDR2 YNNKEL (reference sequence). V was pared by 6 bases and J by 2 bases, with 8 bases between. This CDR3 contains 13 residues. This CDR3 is CASSPTGNQPQHF. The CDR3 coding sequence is TGTGCCAGCAGTCCGACGGGCAATCAGCCCCAGCATTTT.

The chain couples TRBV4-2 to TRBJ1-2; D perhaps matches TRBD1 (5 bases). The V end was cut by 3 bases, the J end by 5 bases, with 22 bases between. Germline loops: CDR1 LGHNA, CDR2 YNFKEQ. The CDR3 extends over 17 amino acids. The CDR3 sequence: CASSHNEQGWQKYGYTF. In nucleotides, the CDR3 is TGTGCCAGCAGCCATAATGAGCAGGGTTGGCAGAAGTATGGCTACACCTTC.

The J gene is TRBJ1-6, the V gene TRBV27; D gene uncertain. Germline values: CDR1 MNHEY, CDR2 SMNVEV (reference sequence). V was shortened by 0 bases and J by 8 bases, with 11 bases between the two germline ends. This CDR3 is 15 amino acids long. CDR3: CASSLSRAAYSPLHF. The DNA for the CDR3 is TGTGCCAGCAGTTTATCGAGGGCAGCTTATTCACCCCTCCACTTT.

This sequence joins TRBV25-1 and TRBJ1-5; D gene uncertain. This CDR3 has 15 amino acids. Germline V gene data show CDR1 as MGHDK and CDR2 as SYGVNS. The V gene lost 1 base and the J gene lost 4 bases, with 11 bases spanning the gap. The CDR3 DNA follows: TGTGCCAGCAGTGAATCACAACAAGTTAATCAGCCCCAGCATTTT. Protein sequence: CASSESQQVNQPQHF.

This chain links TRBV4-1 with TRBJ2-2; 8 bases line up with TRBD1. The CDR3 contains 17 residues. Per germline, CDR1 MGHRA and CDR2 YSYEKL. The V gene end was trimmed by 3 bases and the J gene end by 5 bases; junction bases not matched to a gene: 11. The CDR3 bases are TGCGCCAGCAGCCATGCCGGGGACAGGTTTTATACCGGGGAGCTGTTTTTT. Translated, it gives CASSHAGDRFYTGELFF.

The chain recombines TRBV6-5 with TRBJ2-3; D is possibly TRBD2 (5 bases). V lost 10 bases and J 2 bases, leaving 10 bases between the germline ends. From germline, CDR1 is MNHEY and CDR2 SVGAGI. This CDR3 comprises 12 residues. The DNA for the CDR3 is TGTGCCACCCGCGGACTCACAGATACGCAGTATTTT. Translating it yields CATRGLTDTQYF.

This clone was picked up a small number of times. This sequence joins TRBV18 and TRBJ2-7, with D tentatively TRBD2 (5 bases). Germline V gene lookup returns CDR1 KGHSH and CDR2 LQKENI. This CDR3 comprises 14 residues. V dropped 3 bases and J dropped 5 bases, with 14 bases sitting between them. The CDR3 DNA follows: TGTGCCAGCTCACCCACCGCGGGCGTAAACGAGCAGTACTTC. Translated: CASSPTAGVNEQYF.